The table lists the clone carrying this T cell receptor beta chain with a few counts. Its antigen is not identified. TCRdb used MiXCR to reprocess the 5' RACE reads, holding one entry per CDR3 protein. Here the sample spans 250,000 or so distinct CDR3 sequences, 20% to 30% being singletons. This CDR3 is 14 amino acids long. V was pared by 2 bases and J by 2 bases, with 8 bases between. This sample was included in a study of CD8 T cells in ankylosing spondylitis. The study's findings and limits: Seemingly distinctive of ankylosing spondylitis blood was a TCR beta motif formed by eight highly homologous variants. Disease-linked clones had a CD8+ phenotype and relatively low frequency in peripheral blood. Some motif variants had been reported before (in reactive arthritis synovial fluid and blood). Clones linked to disease were reported to show significant enrichment in matched ankylosing spondylitis synovial fluid.

Sequencing was carried out using blood, either unsorted or a sorted T cell fraction (not recorded which). This chain connects TRBV12-3 or TRBV12-4 to TRBJ2-3; D is unresolved. The sequence was collected from a male donor with ankylosing spondylitis or in good health (not recorded which). CDR3 loop: CASSLSRATDTQYF. The CDR3 DNA sequence: TGTGCCAGCAGTTTATCTCGCGCCACAGATACGCAGTATTTT.